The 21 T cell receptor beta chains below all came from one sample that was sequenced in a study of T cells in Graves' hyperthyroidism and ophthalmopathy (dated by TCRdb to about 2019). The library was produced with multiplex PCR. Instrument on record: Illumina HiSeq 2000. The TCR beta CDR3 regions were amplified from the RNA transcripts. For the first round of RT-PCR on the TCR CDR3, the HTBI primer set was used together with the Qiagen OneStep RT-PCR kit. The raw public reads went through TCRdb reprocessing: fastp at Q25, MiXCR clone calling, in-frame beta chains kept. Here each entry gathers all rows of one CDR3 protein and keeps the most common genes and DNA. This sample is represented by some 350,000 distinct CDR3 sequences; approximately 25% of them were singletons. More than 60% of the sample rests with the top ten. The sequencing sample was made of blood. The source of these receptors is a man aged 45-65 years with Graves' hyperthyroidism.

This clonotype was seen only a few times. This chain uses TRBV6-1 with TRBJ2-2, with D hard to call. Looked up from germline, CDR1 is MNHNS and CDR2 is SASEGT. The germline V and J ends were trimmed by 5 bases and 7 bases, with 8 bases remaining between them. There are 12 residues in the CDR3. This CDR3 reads CASSFRVGELFF. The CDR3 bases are TGTGCCAGCAGTTTTCGGGTCGGGGAGCTGTTTTTT.

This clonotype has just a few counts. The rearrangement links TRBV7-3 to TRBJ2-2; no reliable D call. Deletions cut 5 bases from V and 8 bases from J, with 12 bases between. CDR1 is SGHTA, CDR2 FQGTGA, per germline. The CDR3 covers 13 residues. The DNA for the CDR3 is TGTGCCAGCAGCACGATCGGAGATGGGGAGCTGTTTTTT. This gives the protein CASSTIGDGELFF.

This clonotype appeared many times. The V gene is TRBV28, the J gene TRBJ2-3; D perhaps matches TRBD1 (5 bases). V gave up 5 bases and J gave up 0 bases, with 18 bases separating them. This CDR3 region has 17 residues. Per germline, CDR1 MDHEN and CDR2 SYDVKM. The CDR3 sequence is CASSLPSRGGSTDTQYF. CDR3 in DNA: TGTGCCAGCAGTCTCCCCTCTAGGGGCGGTAGCACAGATACGCAGTATTTT. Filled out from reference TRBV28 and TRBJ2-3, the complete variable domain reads DVKVTQSSRYLVKRTGEKVFLECVQDMDHENMFWYRQDPGLGLRLIYFSYDVKMKEKGDIPEGYSVSREKKERFSLILESASTNQTSMYLCASSLPSRGGSTDTQYFGPGTRLTVL.

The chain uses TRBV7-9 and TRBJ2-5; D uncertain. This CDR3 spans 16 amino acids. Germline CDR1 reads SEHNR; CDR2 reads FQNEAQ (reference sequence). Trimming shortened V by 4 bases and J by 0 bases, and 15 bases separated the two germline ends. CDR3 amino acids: CASSYGAILYQETQYF. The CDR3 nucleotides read TGTGCCAGCAGCTACGGAGCTATTCTGTACCAAGAGACCCAGTACTTC.

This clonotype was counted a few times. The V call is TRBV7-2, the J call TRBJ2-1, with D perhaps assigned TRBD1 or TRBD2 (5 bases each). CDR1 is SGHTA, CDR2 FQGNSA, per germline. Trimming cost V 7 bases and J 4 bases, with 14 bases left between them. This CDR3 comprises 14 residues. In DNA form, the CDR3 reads TGTGCCAGCATCTCCGGGACCCGGTACAATGAGCAGTTCTTC. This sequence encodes CASISGTRYNEQFF.

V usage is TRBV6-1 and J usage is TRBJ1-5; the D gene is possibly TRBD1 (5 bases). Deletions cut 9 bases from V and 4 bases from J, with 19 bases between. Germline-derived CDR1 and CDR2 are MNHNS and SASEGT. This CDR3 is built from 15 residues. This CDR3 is CASTKQDSLNQPQHF. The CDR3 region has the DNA TGTGCCAGTACTAAACAGGATTCCCTGAATCAGCCCCAGCATTTT.

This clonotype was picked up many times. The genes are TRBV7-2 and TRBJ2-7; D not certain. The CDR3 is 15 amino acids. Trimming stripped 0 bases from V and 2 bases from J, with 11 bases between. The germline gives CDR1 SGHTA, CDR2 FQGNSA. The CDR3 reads CASSLAGYNAYEQYF. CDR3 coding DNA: TGTGCCAGCAGCTTAGCGGGATACAACGCCTACGAGCAGTACTTC.

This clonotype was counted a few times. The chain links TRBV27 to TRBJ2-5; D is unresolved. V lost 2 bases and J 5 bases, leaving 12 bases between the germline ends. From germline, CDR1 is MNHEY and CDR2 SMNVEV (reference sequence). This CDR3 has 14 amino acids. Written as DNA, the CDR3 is TGTGCCAGCAGTTTACTAGGGATCGGGGAGACCCAGTACTTC. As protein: CASSLLGIGETQYF.

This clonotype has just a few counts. The CDR3 sequence is CASSEVTGDETQYF. CDR3 DNA sequence: TGTGCCAGCAGTGAAGTAACAGGGGATGAGACCCAGTACTTC. The J gene is TRBJ2-5, the V gene TRBV6-1, with TRBD1 matching 7 bases. Germline assignment: CDR1 MNHNS and CDR2 SASEGT. The CDR3 length is 14 residues. With 1 base clipped from V and 5 bases from J, the junction kept 4 bases outside the gene matches.

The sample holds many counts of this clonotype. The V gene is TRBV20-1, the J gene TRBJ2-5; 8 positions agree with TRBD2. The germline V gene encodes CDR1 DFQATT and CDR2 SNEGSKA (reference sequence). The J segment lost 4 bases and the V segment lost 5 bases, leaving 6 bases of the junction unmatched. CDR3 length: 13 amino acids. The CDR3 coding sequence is TGCAGTGCTCCCGTTCGGGGGGGAGAGACCCAGTACTTC. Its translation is CSAPVRGGETQYF.

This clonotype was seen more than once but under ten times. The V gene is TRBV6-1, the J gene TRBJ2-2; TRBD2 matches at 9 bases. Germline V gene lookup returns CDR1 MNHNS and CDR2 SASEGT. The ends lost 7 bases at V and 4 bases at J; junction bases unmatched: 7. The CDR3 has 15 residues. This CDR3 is CASTVAGVGTGELFF. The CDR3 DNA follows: TGTGCCAGCACGGTAGCGGGAGTGGGCACCGGGGAGCTGTTTTTT.

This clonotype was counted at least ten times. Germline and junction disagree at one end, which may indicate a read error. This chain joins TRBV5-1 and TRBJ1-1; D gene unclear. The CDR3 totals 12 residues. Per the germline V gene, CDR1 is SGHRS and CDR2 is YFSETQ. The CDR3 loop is CASSLGYTEAFF. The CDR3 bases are TGTGCCAGCAGTTTAGGCTACACTGAAGCTTTCTTT.

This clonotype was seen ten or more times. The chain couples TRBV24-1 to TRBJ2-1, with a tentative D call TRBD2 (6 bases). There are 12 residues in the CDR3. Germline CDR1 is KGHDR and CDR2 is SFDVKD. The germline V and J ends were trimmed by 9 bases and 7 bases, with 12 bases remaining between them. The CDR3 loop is CATSWGRNEQFF. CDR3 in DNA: TGTGCCACCTCTTGGGGGAGGAATGAGCAGTTCTTC.

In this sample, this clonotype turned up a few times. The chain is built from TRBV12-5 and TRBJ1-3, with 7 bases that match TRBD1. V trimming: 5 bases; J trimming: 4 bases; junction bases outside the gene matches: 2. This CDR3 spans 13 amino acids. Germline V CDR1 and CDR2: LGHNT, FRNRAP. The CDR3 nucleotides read TGTGCTAGTGGTCCGACAGGGGGAAACACCATATATTTT. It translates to CASGPTGGNTIYF.

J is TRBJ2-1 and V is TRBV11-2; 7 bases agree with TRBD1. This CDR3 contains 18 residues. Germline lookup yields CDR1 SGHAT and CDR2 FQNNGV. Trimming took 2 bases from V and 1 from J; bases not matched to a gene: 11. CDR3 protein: CASSLRFGQGDSYNEQFF. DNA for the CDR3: TGTGCCAGCAGCTTAAGGTTCGGGCAGGGGGATTCCTACAATGAGCAGTTCTTC.

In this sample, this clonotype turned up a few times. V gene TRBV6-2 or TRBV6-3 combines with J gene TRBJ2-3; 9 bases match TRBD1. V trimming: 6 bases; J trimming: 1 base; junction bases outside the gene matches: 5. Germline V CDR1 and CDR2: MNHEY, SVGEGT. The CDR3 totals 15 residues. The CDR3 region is CASRSDRGRTDTQYF. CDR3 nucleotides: TGTGCCAGCAGATCGGACAGGGGACGCACAGATACGCAGTATTTT.

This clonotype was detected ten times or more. The CDR3 loop is CASTRRDTEAFF. CDR3 nucleotides: TGTGCCAGCACCCGGCGAGATACTGAAGCTTTCTTT. This chain uses TRBV28 with TRBJ1-1; no reliable D call. The germline V and J ends were trimmed by 7 bases and 5 bases, with 11 bases remaining between them. Germline CDR1 MDHEN, CDR2 SYDVKM. The CDR3 extends over 12 amino acids.

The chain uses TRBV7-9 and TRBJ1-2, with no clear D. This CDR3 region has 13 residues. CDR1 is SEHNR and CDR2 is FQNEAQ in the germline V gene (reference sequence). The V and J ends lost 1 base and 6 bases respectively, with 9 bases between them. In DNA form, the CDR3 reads TGTGCCAGCAGCTTAGTCGGGCGGGATGGCTACACCTTC. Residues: CASSLVGRDGYTF.

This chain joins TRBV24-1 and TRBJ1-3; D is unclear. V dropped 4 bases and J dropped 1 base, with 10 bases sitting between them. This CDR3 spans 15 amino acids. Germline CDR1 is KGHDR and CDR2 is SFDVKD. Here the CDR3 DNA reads TGTGCCACCAGTGACGGACTGGGGTCTGGAAACACCATATATTTT. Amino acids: CATSDGLGSGNTIYF.

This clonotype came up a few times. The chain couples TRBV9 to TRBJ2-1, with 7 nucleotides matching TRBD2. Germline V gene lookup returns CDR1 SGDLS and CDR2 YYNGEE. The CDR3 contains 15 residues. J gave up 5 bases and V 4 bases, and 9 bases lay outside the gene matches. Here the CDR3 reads CASSPAGLPDNEQFF. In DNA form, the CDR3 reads TGTGCCAGCAGCCCTGCGGGACTACCGGACAATGAGCAGTTCTTC.

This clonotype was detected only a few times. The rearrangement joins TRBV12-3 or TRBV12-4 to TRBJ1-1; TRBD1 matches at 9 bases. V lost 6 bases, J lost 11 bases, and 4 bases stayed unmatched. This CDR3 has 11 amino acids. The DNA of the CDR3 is TGTGCCAGCAGCCGGACAGGGGAGGCTTTCTTT. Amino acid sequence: CASSRTGEAFF.